These 23 T cell receptor beta chains originate from one sample sequenced in a study of cytomegalovirus exposure and HLA in healthy donors. It was with 60 Vbeta and 13 Jbeta primers that the PCR ran. The data were produced by immunoSEQ multiplex PCR, yet TCRdb's version contains in-frame clones alone and is incomplete. The profile shows more than 110,000 clones, 60% to 85% of them singletons. The sequenced material came from PBMCs. All receptors come from a man in his thirties or forties in good health and CMV-seronegative.

The chain links TRBV6-1 to TRBJ2-3, with TRBD2 matching 7 bases. The CDR3 has 15 amino acids. V shed 3 bases and J 4 bases; nucleotides not matched to a gene: 7. Germline loops: CDR1 MNHNS, CDR2 SASEGT. The CDR3 DNA reads as TGTGCCAGCAGTGACCAAGCGGGAAGGGCAGATACGCAGTATTTT. This translates into CASSDQAGRADTQYF.

The V call is TRBV18, the J call TRBJ1-1; the match to TRBD1 covers 9 bases. V trimming: 6 bases; J trimming: 6 bases; junction bases outside the gene matches: 8. Per the germline V gene, CDR1 is KGHSH and CDR2 is LQKENI. CDR3 length equals 14 residues. CDR3 region: CASSGGDRVAEAFF. CDR3 sequence (DNA): TGTGCCAGCTCCGGGGGGGACAGGGTTGCTGAAGCTTTCTTT.

J is TRBJ1-5 and V is TRBV29-1; D is unclear. This CDR3 has 11 residues. Germline CDR1 reads SQVTM; CDR2 reads ANQGSEA. V was pared by 4 bases and J by 5 bases, with 6 bases between. The CDR3 region is CSVAGHQPQHF. The CDR3 bases are TGCAGCGTTGCCGGTCATCAGCCCCAGCATTTT.

The chain couples TRBV9 to TRBJ1-3; 8 nucleotides match TRBD1. Per the germline V gene, CDR1 is SGDLS and CDR2 is YYNGEE. J gave up 3 bases and V 2 bases, and 19 bases lay outside the gene matches. This CDR3 contains 20 residues. The CDR3 spells CASSVLGGAGGSPFGNTIYF. Written as DNA, the CDR3 is TGTGCCAGCAGCGTCCTGGGGGGGGCAGGGGGCTCGCCCTTTGGAAACACCATATATTTT.

This sequence joins TRBV10-1 and TRBJ1-2; 7 bases map to TRBD1. The junction had 8 bases not matched to a gene; V was cut back by 6 bases and J by 7 bases. From germline, CDR1 is WNHNN and CDR2 SYGVQD (reference sequence). The CDR3 has 13 residues. DNA for the CDR3: TGCGCCAGCAGCCCACAGGGGAGAAGTGGCTACACCTTC. Its translation is CASSPQGRSGYTF.

V is TRBV5-1 and J is TRBJ2-5; TRBD1 might be the D (7 bases). This CDR3 region has 17 residues. V gave up 1 base and J gave up 2 bases, with 18 bases separating them. Germline CDR1 and CDR2: SGHRS and YFSETQ. The CDR3 nucleotides are TGCGCCAGCAGCTTGTATCAGGGGGGAATAAGGCAAGAGACCCAGTACTTC. Its protein product is CASSLYQGGIRQETQYF.

The chain combines TRBV2 with TRBJ1-2; TRBD1 might be the D (5 bases). The V and J ends lost 6 bases and 8 bases respectively, with 13 bases between them. The germline V gene has CDR1 SNHLY and CDR2 FYNNEI. This CDR3 contains 12 residues. CDR3 nucleotide sequence: TGTGCCAGCAGGGAGAGGGGAGGCGGCTACACCTTC. As protein: CASRERGGGYTF.

This rearrangement joins TRBV5-1 to TRBJ1-4; possibly TRBD1 for D (5 bases). This CDR3 spans 15 amino acids. Deletions cut 1 base from V and 4 bases from J, with 11 bases between. Germline CDR1 SGHRS, CDR2 YFSETQ. CDR3 residues: CASSLRAGINEKLFF. CDR3 bases: TGCGCCAGCAGCTTGCGGGCAGGGATTAATGAAAAACTGTTTTTT. Full variable domain (remainder filled in from reference TRBV5-1 and TRBJ1-4): KAGVTQTPRYLIKTRGQQVTLSCSPISGHRSVSWYQQTPGQGLQFLFEYFSETQRNKGNFPGRFSGRQFSNSRSEMNVSTLELGDSALYLCASSLRAGINEKLFFGSGTQLSVL.

This clone turned up a few times. The rearrangement joins TRBV19 to TRBJ2-7; D gene ambiguous. The V and J ends lost 2 bases and 6 bases respectively, with 5 bases between them. From germline, CDR1 is LNHDA and CDR2 SQIVND (reference sequence). The CDR3 extends over 11 amino acids. CDR3 sequence (DNA): TGTGCCAGTAGTATATCAGGCGAGCAGTACTTC. Translation gives CASSISGEQYF. Complete variable domain (other parts from reference TRBV19 and TRBJ2-7): DGGITQSPKYLFRKEGQNVTLSCEQNLNHDAMYWYRQDPGQGLRLIYYSQIVNDFQKGDIAEGYSVSREKKESFPLTVTSAQKNPTAFYLCASSISGEQYFGPGTRLTVT.

This clone has just one count. This rearrangement joins TRBV5-4 to TRBJ1-1, with 8 bases that match TRBD1. Germline V CDR1 and CDR2: SGHNT, YYREEE (reference sequence). V shed 4 bases and J 1 base; nucleotides not matched to a gene: 6. The CDR3 is 15 residues long. The CDR3: CASSPRTGTNTEAFF. Here the CDR3 DNA reads TGTGCCAGCAGCCCGCGGACAGGGACGAACACTGAAGCTTTCTTT.

This clone was seen only once. The chain joins TRBV6-5 to TRBJ2-5; D is unclear. Germline CDR1 is MNHEY and CDR2 is SVGAGI. Trimming pared 11 bases from V and 3 bases from J, leaving 10 bases between. There are 11 residues in the CDR3. The CDR3 coding sequence is TGTGCCGCGGCGTACGAAGAGACCCAGTACTTC. It encodes CAAAYEETQYF.

The DNA for the CDR3 is TGTGCCAGTAGTACGGGATCGAACACTGAAGCTTTCTTT. Its protein product is CASSTGSNTEAFF. The chain combines TRBV19 with TRBJ1-1, with D unresolved. CDR1 and CDR2 from the germline V gene are LNHDA and SQIVND (reference sequence). The CDR3 runs 13 residues. Deletions cut 4 bases from V and 1 base from J, with 7 bases between.

Worth noting for this clone: A junction boundary mismatches the germline segment, possibly from a read error. V gene TRBV6-1 combines with J gene TRBJ2-7; D is perhaps TRBD1 (6 bases). The CDR3 has 12 residues. The V gene's germline CDR1 is MNHNS and CDR2 SASEGT. The CDR3 bases are TGTGCCAGCTGTGACAGGTCCTACGAGCAGTACTTC. Amino acids: CASCDRSYEQYF.

This clone has a single count. The V and J genes are TRBV28 and TRBJ1-3; no clear D gene. CDR1 and CDR2 (germline): MDHEN, SYDVKM. The CDR3 contains 14 residues. V lost 2 bases and J 1 base, leaving 6 bases between the germline ends. In DNA, the CDR3 is TGTGCCAGCAGTTTACTCGGGTCTGGAAACACCATATATTTT. Its translation: CASSLLGSGNTIYF.

The chain is built from TRBV2 and TRBJ2-5; maybe TRBD1 (7 bases). The J call may not be correct, given that the DNA end is closer to TRBJ2-7. From germline, CDR1 is SNHLY and CDR2 FYNNEI. This CDR3 has 13 amino acids. The CDR3 bases are TGTGCCAGGGGGGGACAGAGCTCCTACGAGCAGTACTTC. Encoded protein: CARGGQSSYEQYF.

The chain is built from TRBV7-9 and TRBJ1-4; TRBD1 aligns across 9 bases. Unmatched junction bases numbered 6, after V lost 5 bases and J lost 5 bases. The CDR3 is 15 amino acids. Germline V lookup: CDR1 SEHNR, CDR2 FQNEAQ (reference sequence). The CDR3: CASSPRDRANEKLFF. The DNA for the CDR3 is TGTGCCAGCAGCCCCCGGGACAGGGCAAATGAAAAACTGTTTTTT.

The CDR3 protein is CASTTRLAGVNEQFF. In nucleotides, the CDR3 is TGTGCCAGCACTACGCGACTAGCGGGAGTTAATGAGCAGTTCTTC. The rearrangement uses TRBV27 and TRBJ2-1; 12 positions match TRBD2. The germline gives CDR1 MNHEY, CDR2 SMNVEV (reference sequence). V dropped 7 bases and J dropped 7; count of bases not matched to a gene: 8. The CDR3 loop spans 15 amino acids.

This clone was counted only a few times. This CDR3 is CASMRGERGEQFF. For the CDR3, the DNA is TGTGCCAGCATGCGCGGGGAAAGGGGTGAGCAGTTCTTC. The chain joins TRBV2 to TRBJ2-1, with D possibly being TRBD2 (6 bases). V was trimmed by 7 bases and J by 9 bases, leaving 16 bases between them. The CDR3 loop spans 13 amino acids. Germline assignment: CDR1 SNHLY and CDR2 FYNNEI.

The chain couples TRBV7-8 to TRBJ2-7; TRBD1 matches at 8 bases. CDR1 SGHVS and CDR2 FQNEAQ come from the germline V gene. The CDR3 contains 14 residues. V trimming: 3 bases; J trimming: 2 bases; junction bases outside the gene matches: 3. CDR3 region: CASSFGTGPYEQYF. The CDR3 DNA reads TGTGCCAGCAGCTTCGGGACAGGTCCCTACGAGCAGTACTTC.

There are a few counts of this clone. The rearrangement joins TRBV4-2 to TRBJ1-5, with a weak D call TRBD1 (5 bases). Germline V CDR1 and CDR2: LGHNA, YNFKEQ. The CDR3 extends over 15 amino acids. The ends were cut back, 4 bases at V and 7 bases at J, with 17 bases in the middle. DNA for the CDR3: TGTGCCAGCAGCCCCCTTCGAGGGGAGGACCAGCCCCAGCATTTT. It encodes CASSPLRGEDQPQHF.

The chain is built from TRBV6-1 and TRBJ1-6; 10 bases line up with TRBD1. Germline CDR1 is MNHNS and CDR2 is SASEGT. Trimming cost V 9 bases and J 9 bases; bases outside gene matches: 11. This CDR3 is 15 amino acids long. CDR3 DNA: TGTGCCAGTAGAGTGGGGACAGGGGTTACTTCACCCCTCCACTTT. This encodes CASRVGTGVTSPLHF.

The chain carries TRBV7-9 and TRBJ2-1; D gene unclear. The CDR3 has 16 residues. Deletions cut 1 base from V and 5 bases from J, with 15 bases between. CDR1 is SEHNR and CDR2 is FQNEAQ in the germline V gene (reference sequence). The CDR3 DNA follows: TGTGCCAGCAGCTTAGAACGCCCGCGGCCAGACAATGAGCAGTTCTTC. It encodes CASSLERPRPDNEQFF.

This clone has only one observation. This chain links TRBV6-5 with TRBJ2-5; 7 bases map to TRBD1. The CDR3 extends over 14 amino acids. The germline V gene has CDR1 MNHEY and CDR2 SVGAGI. Trimming removed 4 bases from V and 5 bases from J; junction bases left unmatched: 7. The CDR3 sequence is CASSSTGSEETQYF. As DNA, the CDR3 is TGTGCCAGCAGTTCGACAGGGTCCGAGGAGACCCAGTACTTC.